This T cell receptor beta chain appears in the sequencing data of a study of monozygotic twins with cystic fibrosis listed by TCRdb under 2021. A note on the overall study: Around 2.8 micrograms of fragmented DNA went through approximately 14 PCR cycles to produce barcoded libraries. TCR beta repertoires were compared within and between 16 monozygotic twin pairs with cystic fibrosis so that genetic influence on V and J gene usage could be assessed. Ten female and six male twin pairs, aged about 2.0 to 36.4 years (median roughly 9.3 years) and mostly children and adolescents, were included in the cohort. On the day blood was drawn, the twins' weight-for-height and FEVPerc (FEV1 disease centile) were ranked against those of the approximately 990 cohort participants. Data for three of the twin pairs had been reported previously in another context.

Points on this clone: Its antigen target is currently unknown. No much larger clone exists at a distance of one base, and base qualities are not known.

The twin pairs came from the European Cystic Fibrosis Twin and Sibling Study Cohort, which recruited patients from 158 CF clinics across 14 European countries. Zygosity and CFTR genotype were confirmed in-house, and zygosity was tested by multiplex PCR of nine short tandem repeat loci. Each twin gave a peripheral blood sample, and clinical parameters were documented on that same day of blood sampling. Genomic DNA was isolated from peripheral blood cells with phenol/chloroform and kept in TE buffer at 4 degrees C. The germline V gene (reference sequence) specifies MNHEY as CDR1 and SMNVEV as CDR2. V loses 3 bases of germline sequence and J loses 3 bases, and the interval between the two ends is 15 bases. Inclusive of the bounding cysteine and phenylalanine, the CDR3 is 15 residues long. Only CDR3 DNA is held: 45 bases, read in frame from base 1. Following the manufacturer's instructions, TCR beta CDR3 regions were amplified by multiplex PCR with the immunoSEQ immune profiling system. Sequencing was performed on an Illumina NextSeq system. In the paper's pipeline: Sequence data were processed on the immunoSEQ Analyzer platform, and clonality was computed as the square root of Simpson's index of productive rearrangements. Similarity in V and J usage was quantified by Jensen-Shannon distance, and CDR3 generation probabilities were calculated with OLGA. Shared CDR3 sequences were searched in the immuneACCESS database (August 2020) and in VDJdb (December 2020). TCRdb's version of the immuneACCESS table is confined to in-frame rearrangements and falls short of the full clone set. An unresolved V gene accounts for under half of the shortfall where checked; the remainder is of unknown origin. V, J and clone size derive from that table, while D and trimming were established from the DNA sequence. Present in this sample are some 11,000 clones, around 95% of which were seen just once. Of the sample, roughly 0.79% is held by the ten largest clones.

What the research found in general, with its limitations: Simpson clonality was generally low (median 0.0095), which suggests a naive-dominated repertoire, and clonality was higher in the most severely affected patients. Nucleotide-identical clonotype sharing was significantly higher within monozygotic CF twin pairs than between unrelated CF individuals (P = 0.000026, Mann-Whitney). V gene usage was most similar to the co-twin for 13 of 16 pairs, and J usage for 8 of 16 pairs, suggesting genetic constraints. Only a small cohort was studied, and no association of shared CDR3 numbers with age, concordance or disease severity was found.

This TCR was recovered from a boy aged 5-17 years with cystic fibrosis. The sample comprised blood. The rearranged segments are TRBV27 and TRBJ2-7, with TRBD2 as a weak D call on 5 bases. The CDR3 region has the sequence CASSLTGSNLYEQYF. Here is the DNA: TGTGCCAGCAGTTTGACGGGGTCAAACCTCTACGAGCAGTACTTC.